This TCR beta chain is drawn from a study of cytomegalovirus exposure and HLA in healthy donors. As to this clone: What it recognizes is unknown.

Study-level findings and limits: TCR beta V- and J-gene trimming, according to a later analysis, was linked to a missense DCLRE1C variant. CMV serostatus was the only immune exposure information that was available.

CDR1 and CDR2 from the germline V gene are MNHEY and SVGAGI. CDR3 length: 16 residues. The V gene end was trimmed by 2 bases and the J gene end by 7 bases; junction bases not matched to a gene: 6. In the PCR, 60 Vbeta and 13 Jbeta primers were used. This table comes from immunoSEQ multiplex PCR, and its TCRdb copy is limited to in-frame clones, with some not included. The listing contains tens of thousands of clones. This sequence joins TRBV6-5 and TRBJ2-5, with TRBD2 matching over 14 bases. The sequence derives from a boy aged 5-17 years in good health and CMV-seronegative. The sequencing input was PBMCs. CDR3 nucleotides: TGTGCCAGCAGTTACACCGGGACTAGCGGGAGAGGGACCCAGTACTTC. Its protein product is CASSYTGTSGRGTQYF.